One sample yielded the 28 T cell receptor beta chains listed below, sequenced in a study of regulatory T cells in long-lasting Graves disease (dated by TCRdb to the early 2020s). The time point label corresponds to: newly diagnosed GD, antithyroid drugs for less than 3 months. For both TCR sequencing and RNA sequencing, RNA was extracted from PBMCs in TRIzol. The library was produced with multiplex PCR. Sequencing was performed on an Illumina HiSeq 4000. TCR beta libraries were built with iRepertoire HTBI primers and Arm-PCR amplification of CDR3 regions. Through fastp at Q25 and MiXCR, TCRdb rebuilt clones from the public reads, retaining in-frame beta chains. Rows matching on CDR3 protein sequence are summarized as one entry with the most common DNA and genes. The sample records 400,000 to 450,000 distinct CDR3 sequences, roughly 15% of which are singletons. The ten biggest clones cover roughly a tenth of the sample.

The sample was also reused in another study, on T cells in Graves' hyperthyroidism and ophthalmopathy.

Sequences were derived from peripheral blood mononuclear cells (PBMCs), sampled at new diagnosis, from a patient treated with antithyroid drugs. The receptors here all came from a woman in her thirties with Graves disease. Donor details come from another sample of the same person, matched by shared clones.

This clonotype was seen a few times. The chain carries TRBV18 and TRBJ1-1; unclear D gene. Germline assignment: CDR1 KGHSH and CDR2 LQKENI. The CDR3 has 13 amino acids. V was clipped by 5 bases and J by 6 bases, with 13 bases between them. Written as DNA, the CDR3 is TGTGCCAGCTCAAGGAAGGGAAACGCTGAAGCTTTCTTT. Its protein product is CASSRKGNAEAFF.

This clonotype was observed a handful of times. V is TRBV4-1 and J is TRBJ2-7, with 8 bases lining up with TRBD2. In germline, CDR1 is MGHRA, CDR2 YSYEKL. CDR3 length: 13 amino acids. After removal of 3 bases from V and 6 bases from J, the junction contained 4 bases not matched to a gene. In nucleotides, the CDR3 is TGCGCCAGCAGCCAGAGCGGGAGTTCCGAGCAGTACTTC. This codes for CASSQSGSSEQYF.

This clonotype appeared many times. CDR3 amino acids: CSADPGTTVSTQYF. The CDR3, as DNA: TGCAGCGCCGATCCCGGGACTACTGTCTCTACGCAGTATTTT. The chain recombines TRBV29-1 with TRBJ2-3; 7 positions match TRBD2. The V gene end was trimmed by 7 bases and the J gene end by 8 bases; junction bases not matched to a gene: 15. This CDR3 contains 14 residues. Germline CDR1 SQVTM, CDR2 ANQGSEA.

This clonotype came up a few times. The rearrangement uses TRBV12-3 or TRBV12-4 and TRBJ1-5, with D possibly being TRBD1 (6 bases). V was pared by 3 bases and J by 0 bases, with 21 bases between. This CDR3 has 19 amino acids. The CDR3: CASSFLGRGLIYSNQPQHF. CDR3 bases: TGTGCCAGCAGTTTCTTGGGCAGGGGCCTAATCTATAGCAATCAGCCCCAGCATTTT.

The table lists this clonotype with many counts. V and J are TRBV5-5 and TRBJ2-7, with D perhaps TRBD2 (6 bases). Germline CDR1 is SGHKS and CDR2 is YYEKEE (reference sequence). V lost 4 bases and J 1 base, leaving 12 bases between the germline ends. The CDR3 extends over 14 amino acids. This chain's CDR3 is CASSPPGSSYEQYF. For the CDR3, the DNA is TGTGCCAGCAGCCCCCCCGGGAGTTCCTACGAGCAGTACTTC. The full variable domain, with the rest looked up from reference TRBV5-5 and TRBJ2-7, is DAGVTQSPTHLIKTRGQQVTLRCSPISGHKSVSWYQQVLGQGPQFIFQYYEKEERGRGNFPDRFSARQFPNYSSELNVNALLLGDSALYLCASSPPGSSYEQYFGPGTRLTVT.

This clonotype came up many times. The chain has TRBV27 and TRBJ2-7, with TRBD2 matching 7 bases. Germline V gene lookup returns CDR1 MNHEY and CDR2 SMNVEV (reference sequence). The V gene end was trimmed by 3 bases and the J gene end by 4 bases; junction bases not matched to a gene: 6. This CDR3 region has 14 residues. The chain's CDR3 is CASSLSKGGYEQYF. CDR3 DNA: TGTGCCAGCAGTTTGTCAAAGGGAGGGTACGAGCAGTACTTC.

This clonotype has more than one count but fewer than ten. This rearrangement joins TRBV6-1 to TRBJ2-1, with 7 bases aligning to TRBD2. After removal of 4 bases from V and 8 bases from J, the junction contained 5 bases not matched to a gene. This CDR3 contains 13 residues. Germline CDR1 and CDR2: MNHNS and SASEGT. Here the CDR3 reads CASSGGGNDEQFF. The CDR3, as DNA: TGTGCCAGCAGTGGGGGGGGTAACGATGAGCAGTTCTTC.

This clonotype was observed at least ten times. The chain employs TRBV4-3 and TRBJ2-3; TRBD2 matches at 7 bases. This CDR3 has 16 residues. Trimming cost V 0 bases and J 5 bases; bases outside gene matches: 8. Germline V gene data show CDR1 as LGHNA and CDR2 as YSLEER. The CDR3: CASSQDRAGVGDTQYF. CDR3 nucleotide sequence: TGCGCCAGCAGCCAAGATAGGGCGGGAGTGGGAGATACGCAGTATTTT.

The chain couples TRBV19 to TRBJ2-7; tentatively, D is TRBD1 (6 bases). The V and J ends lost 6 bases and 2 bases respectively, with 14 bases between them. The CDR3 loop spans 14 amino acids. Germline V gene data show CDR1 as LNHDA and CDR2 as SQIVND (reference sequence). In nucleotides, the CDR3 is TGTGCCAGTAGCTATGGACAGCCTGCCTACGAGCAGTACTTC. Translation: CASSYGQPAYEQYF.

V and J are TRBV7-9 and TRBJ2-5, with unresolved D. V lost 5 bases to trimming and J lost 5 bases, with 9 bases between them. Germline V gene sequence: CDR1 SEHNR, CDR2 FQNEAQ (reference sequence). This CDR3 region has 12 residues. The CDR3 nucleotides read TGTGCCAGCAGCCGCTCAATGGAGACCCAGTACTTC. It encodes CASSRSMETQYF.

This clonotype was seen once. The chain couples TRBV5-1 to TRBJ2-1; 14 positions match TRBD2. Germline values: CDR1 SGHRS, CDR2 YFSETQ. The V segment lost 4 bases and the J segment 5 bases; nucleotides outside the gene matches: 8. CDR3 length: 17 residues. The CDR3 nucleotides read TGCGCCAGCAGCGGGGGACTAGCGGGAGCATTGGACAATGAGCAGTTCTTC. It codes for CASSGGLAGALDNEQFF.

This clonotype was seen repeatedly, ten times or more. The V call is TRBV28, the J call TRBJ1-4; 7 bases line up with TRBD1. V lost 8 bases, J lost 5 bases, and 5 bases stayed unmatched. The V gene's germline CDR1 is MDHEN and CDR2 SYDVKM. The CDR3 runs 13 residues. The CDR3 region has the DNA TGTGCCAGCCATACAGGGGCGAATGAAAAACTGTTTTTT. This codes for CASHTGANEKLFF.

This clonotype was picked up many times. The CDR3 bases are TGTGCCAGTAGTCCCTCTCTAGCGGGAGCGGGAGAGCAGTTCTTC. Protein: CASSPSLAGAGEQFF. The J gene is TRBJ2-1, the V gene TRBV19, with 10 bases that match TRBD2. CDR1 and CDR2 from the germline V gene are LNHDA and SQIVND (reference sequence). This CDR3 has 15 amino acids. V gave up 5 bases and J gave up 10 bases; unmatched junction bases: 11.

This clonotype was seen ten or more times. V and J are TRBV6-5 and TRBJ2-1; 9 bases are shared with TRBD2. The CDR3 spans 18 residues. Germline V gene sequence: CDR1 MNHEY, CDR2 SVGAGI. Germline trimming cut 4 bases from V and 8 bases from J; bases unmatched to any gene: 18. CDR3 in DNA: TGTGCCAGCAGTTCGATTGATAGCGGGGGCCTTTCCGGGGATGAGCAGTTCTTC. Translated, it gives CASSSIDSGGLSGDEQFF.

V gene TRBV4-3 combines with J gene TRBJ1-1; no clear D gene. The germline V gene encodes CDR1 LGHNA and CDR2 YSLEER. The V end lost 0 bases, the J end lost 0 bases, and 5 bases lay between the germline ends. CDR3 length equals 14 residues. The CDR3 sequence is CASSQEGMNTEAFF. The CDR3, as DNA: TGCGCCAGCAGCCAAGAGGGCATGAACACTGAAGCTTTCTTT.

The rearrangement joins TRBV4-1 to TRBJ2-7, with 8 bases fitting TRBD1. Germline V gives CDR1 MGHRA, CDR2 YSYEKL. CDR3 length equals 15 residues. With 6 bases clipped from V and 0 bases from J, the junction kept 7 bases outside the gene matches. CDR3 region: CASSKTGGSSYEQYF. DNA for the CDR3: TGCGCCAGCAGTAAAACAGGGGGTAGCTCCTACGAGCAGTACTTC.

This clonotype has a count of ten or more. The chain combines TRBV6-1 with TRBJ1-5, with TRBD1 as a possible D gene (6 bases). Germline V gene lookup returns CDR1 MNHNS and CDR2 SASEGT. V gave up 0 bases and J gave up 7 bases, with 16 bases separating them. This CDR3 contains 16 residues. The CDR3 sequence is CASSEALLGADQPQHF. The CDR3 DNA is TGTGCCAGCAGTGAAGCGCTTTTGGGGGCTGACCAGCCCCAGCATTTT.

This clonotype was seen at least ten times. The chain employs TRBV20-1 and TRBJ2-4; 7 bases are a match to TRBD2. Germline lookup yields CDR1 DFQATT and CDR2 SNEGSKA (reference sequence). The V segment lost 6 bases and the J segment 3 bases; nucleotides outside the gene matches: 8. The CDR3 has 14 amino acids. CDR3 amino acids: CSAREGPVKNIQYF. The DNA of the CDR3 is TGCAGTGCAAGGGAGGGCCCAGTCAAAAACATTCAGTACTTC.

This clonotype was seen ten or more times. The chain combines TRBV6-2 or TRBV6-3 with TRBJ2-1; TRBD2 agrees at 7 bases. CDR1 is MNHEY, CDR2 SVGEGT, per germline. Germline trimming cut 0 bases from V and 7 bases from J; bases unmatched to any gene: 3. The CDR3 has 14 amino acids. In nucleotides, the CDR3 is TGTGCCAGCAGTTACTCCCCGGGACTAAATGAGCAGTTCTTC. Its translation is CASSYSPGLNEQFF.

In its sample, this clonotype was seen many times. V is TRBV6-2 or TRBV6-3 and J is TRBJ2-5, with D tentatively TRBD2 (6 bases). There are 19 residues in the CDR3. Germline V gives CDR1 MNHEY, CDR2 SVGEGT. Deletions cut 4 bases from V and 4 bases from J, with 28 bases between. CDR3 in amino acids: CASSFRGRLITPEGETQYF. CDR3 sequence (DNA): TGTGCCAGCAGTTTCCGGGGTCGCCTCATTACCCCGGAGGGAGAGACCCAGTACTTC.

The genes are TRBV4-2 and TRBJ1-1, with D hard to call. The CDR3 spans 11 residues. In germline, CDR1 is LGHNA, CDR2 YNFKEQ. V was pared by 6 bases and J by 13 bases, with 15 bases between. CDR3 in amino acids: CASRRDFHVFF. CDR3 DNA sequence: TGTGCCAGCAGGCGGGATTTCCACGTTTTCTTT.

Many counts were recorded for this clonotype. The chain is built from TRBV3-1 and TRBJ2-5; TRBD2 matches 7 bases. Losses at the gene ends were 3 bases for V and 5 bases for J; bases not matched to a gene: 12. Germline V gene data show CDR1 as LGHDT and CDR2 as YNNKEL (reference sequence). The CDR3 spans 16 residues. CDR3 region: CASSHRRSGAGETQYF. CDR3 in DNA: TGTGCCAGCAGCCACCGAAGGAGCGGGGCGGGGGAGACCCAGTACTTC.

The chain combines TRBV6-2 or TRBV6-3 with TRBJ2-1; 13 bases are shared with TRBD2. From germline, CDR1 is MNHEY and CDR2 SVGEGT. CDR3 size: 19 residues. Trimming cost V 6 bases and J 0 bases; bases outside gene matches: 11. The CDR3 sequence is CASRYQLAGGPLSYNEQFF. CDR3 nucleotides: TGTGCCAGCAGATACCAACTAGCGGGAGGGCCTCTCTCCTACAATGAGCAGTTCTTC.

This clonotype was seen a few times. J is TRBJ1-6 and V is TRBV7-2; a weak D match, TRBD1 (6 bases). Trimming took off 4 bases at V and 9 bases at J, with 13 bases between the two ends. CDR1 is SGHTA, CDR2 FQGNSA, per germline. The CDR3 runs to 14 residues. The CDR3 region is CASSSGTRASPLHF. As DNA, the CDR3 is TGTGCCAGCAGCTCCGGGACAAGGGCTTCACCCCTCCACTTT.

The sample holds many counts of this clonotype. The CDR3 region has the DNA TGTGCCAGCAGCTTTGTGTTGCGAGATGAGCAGTTCTTC. It encodes CASSFVLRDEQFF. The chain employs TRBV7-9 and TRBJ2-1, with unresolved D. V lost 3 bases to trimming and J lost 8 bases, with 11 bases between them. The CDR3 has 13 amino acids. The germline V gene has CDR1 SEHNR and CDR2 FQNEAQ (reference sequence).

This clonotype showed up just a few times. This chain uses TRBV20-1 with TRBJ1-6, with D unclear. The V and J ends lost 1 base and 8 bases respectively, with 12 bases between them. The V gene's germline CDR1 is DFQATT and CDR2 SNEGSKA (reference sequence). The CDR3 has 14 amino acids. The CDR3 nucleotides are TGCAGTGCTAGAGCCGACGGGAGTCATTCACCCCTCCACTTT. This gives the protein CSARADGSHSPLHF.

CDR3: CASSYSYREGGYEQFF. The CDR3 nucleotides are TGTGCCAGCAGTTACTCCTACCGGGAGGGTGGGTATGAGCAGTTCTTC. The chain recombines TRBV6-2 or TRBV6-3 with TRBJ2-1, with 8 positions matching TRBD2. CDR1 is MNHEY and CDR2 is SVGEGT in the germline V gene. The CDR3 spans 16 residues. V shed 0 bases and J 8 bases; nucleotides not matched to a gene: 9.

This clonotype was seen repeatedly, ten times or more. The V call is TRBV6-1, the J call TRBJ2-1; 13 bases align to TRBD2. This CDR3 region has 16 residues. V was clipped by 6 bases and J by 8 bases; unmatched bases: 10. Germline V gives CDR1 MNHNS, CDR2 SASEGT. In nucleotides, the CDR3 is TGTGCCAGCAGCCAACTAGCGGGAGGGCCAAACTATGAGCAGTTCTTC. As protein: CASSQLAGGPNYEQFF.